This note documents a single TCR beta chain sequence. The antigen is undetermined. The data originate from a study of CXCR3-negative and CXCR3-positive naive CD8 T cells. Study-wide results and limits: Surface CD5 was comparable between naive subsets; TCR strength was inferred from TRB CDR3 properties. Naive CXCR3-negative cells resembled naive CXCR3-positive cells in TRBV-TRBJ usage; memory cells differed. TRB CDR3s were more hydrophobic in CXCR3-positive than in CXCR3-negative naive cells.

The CDR3 runs 14 residues. The germline gives CDR1 MDHEN, CDR2 SYDVKM. CD45RO-CCR7+CD27+CD95- characterized naive CD8+ T cells. TRB cDNA libraries were made by UMI-labeled 5' RACE. TCRdb processed the 5' RACE reads again and assigns one entry to each CDR3 protein, with no DNA. This sample's table reports about 120,000 distinct CDR3 sequences. This TCR derives from a human donor in good health. Some clones in this sample may be carry-over from other donors' samples. The chain carries TRBV28 and TRBJ2-7; TCRdb names TRBD1, which stays unverified in the absence of DNA. The sequencing sample was made of naive CXCR3+ CD8+ T cells from blood. Described subset: CD45RO-CCR7+CD27+CD95- naive CD8+ T cells expressing CXCR3 (TNR3+). The CDR3 region is CASSIYRVSYEQYF. The whole variable domain, remainder taken from reference TRBV28 and TRBJ2-7, is DVKVTQSSRYLVKRTGEKVFLECVQDMDHENMFWYRQDPGLGLRLIYFSYDVKMKEKGDIPEGYSVSREKKERFSLILESASTNQTSMYLCASSIYRVSYEQYFGPGTRLTVT.